This record looks at one T cell receptor (beta chain) sequence and its context. All enrollees were about 18 to 90 years old and from 24 US areas. V dropped 1 base and J dropped 3 bases, with 12 bases sitting between them. CDR3 length: 15 amino acids. Germline CDR1 MDHEN, CDR2 SYDVKM. TCRdb's copy holds only in-frame clones and misses some; the assay was immunoSEQ multiplex PCR. Of about 300,000 clones in the sample, 65% to 90% were seen once. The data belong to a study of blood T cell repertoires in COVID-19. The sequence came from a man aged 25-45 years who had recovered from COVID-19. The chain uses TRBV28 and TRBJ1-1, with D maybe TRBD1 (5 bases). Sequencing was done on a sample of PBMCs or T cells enriched from blood (not recorded which). The CDR3 sequence: CASSLYDSLDTEAFF. The CDR3 DNA reads as TGTGCCAGCAGTTTATACGACAGTCTAGACACTGAAGCTTTCTTT. The full variable domain, its missing parts supplied by reference TRBV28 and TRBJ1-1, is DVKVTQSSRYLVKRTGEKVFLECVQDMDHENMFWYRQDPGLGLRLIYFSYDVKMKEKGDIPEGYSVSREKKERFSLILESASTNQTSMYLCASSLYDSLDTEAFFGQGTRLTVV.